This entry lists 26 T cell receptor beta chains sequenced from one sample in a study of blood T cell repertoires in COVID-19. The assay was immunoSEQ multiplex PCR, and TCRdb's table has in-frame clones only and misses some. The table shows some 20,000 clones, with around 87% occurring only once. The material sequenced was peripheral blood. Receptor source: a man aged 70-80 years with acute or convalescent COVID-19.

The chain combines TRBV19 with TRBJ1-4; 7 bases agree with TRBD1. This CDR3 region has 14 residues. V trimming: 8 bases; J trimming: 5 bases; junction bases outside the gene matches: 8. CDR1 and CDR2 (germline): LNHDA, SQIVND (reference sequence). The CDR3 DNA sequence: TGTGCCAGTTTCACCGGGACAGCGAATGAAAAACTGTTTTTT. Residues: CASFTGTANEKLFF.

The gene calls are TRBV5-1 and TRBJ2-3; 10 bases are shared with TRBD2. Germline V gives CDR1 SGHRS, CDR2 YFSETQ. CDR3 length: 16 residues. J was trimmed by 4 bases and V by 0 bases; bases with no gene match: 5. In DNA, the CDR3 is TGCGCCAGCAGCTTGGTTCTAACTAGCGGGGCAGATACGCAGTATTTT. Translated, it gives CASSLVLTSGADTQYF.

The chain joins TRBV18 to TRBJ2-1; TRBD2 matches 11 bases. The germline CDR1 and CDR2 sequences are KGHSH and LQKENI. CDR3 length: 15 residues. The junction had 4 bases not matched to a gene; V was cut back by 2 bases and J by 7 bases. The CDR3, as DNA: TGTGCCAGCTCACCAGTAGCGGGAGGGACGAATGAGCAGTTCTTC. Translation gives CASSPVAGGTNEQFF.

V usage is TRBV10-3 and J usage is TRBJ2-7, with 7 bases identical to TRBD2. The CDR3 length is 16 residues. Germline CDR1 is ENHRY and CDR2 is SYGVKD. J lost 0 bases, V lost 10 bases, and 15 bases had no gene match. The CDR3 protein is CATKNETSLISYEQYF. The CDR3 DNA is TGTGCCACCAAAAACGAGACTAGCCTCATCTCCTACGAGCAGTACTTC.

This chain links TRBV19 with TRBJ2-1; 8 bases are a match to TRBD2. J was trimmed by 7 bases and V by 8 bases; bases with no gene match: 16. Per the germline V gene, CDR1 is LNHDA and CDR2 is SQIVND (reference sequence). CDR3 size: 16 residues. DNA for the CDR3: TGTGCCAGTTTCCCGGGGTTTGGCGGGAGGTGGAATGAGCAGTTCTTC. It translates to CASFPGFGGRWNEQFF.

This chain connects TRBV7-2 to TRBJ2-7, with D possibly matching TRBD1 (6 bases). Trimming removed 3 bases from V and 5 bases from J, with 8 bases in between. From germline, CDR1 is SGHTA and CDR2 FQGNSA. The CDR3 sequence is 12 residues long. The CDR3 is CASSFSGDEQYF. In nucleotides, the CDR3 is TGTGCCAGCAGCTTTTCAGGGGACGAGCAGTACTTC.

The V and J genes are TRBV18 and TRBJ1-1; D gene uncertain. The V gene lost 2 bases and the J gene lost 1 base, with 8 bases spanning the gap. CDR3 length: 14 residues. Germline V gene lookup returns CDR1 KGHSH and CDR2 LQKENI. CDR3 amino acids: CASSPYTGNTEAFF. CDR3 coding DNA: TGTGCCAGCTCACCATACACGGGGAACACTGAAGCTTTCTTT.

The chain is built from TRBV5-4 and TRBJ1-2, with 12 bases that match TRBD1. The CDR3 runs to 15 residues. The V and J ends lost 4 bases and 8 bases, in that order; junction bases with no gene match: 9. The V gene's germline CDR1 is SGHNT and CDR2 YYREEE (reference sequence). CDR3 sequence reads: CASSDGDRGRLGYTF. Here the CDR3 DNA reads TGTGCCAGCAGCGACGGGGACAGGGGGCGGTTGGGCTACACCTTC.

This clone occurred a few times. The chain joins TRBV28 to TRBJ1-5; 7 bases match TRBD1. The V segment lost 8 bases and the J segment 5 bases; nucleotides outside the gene matches: 6. Germline assignment: CDR1 MDHEN and CDR2 SYDVKM. The CDR3 consists of 13 residues. This CDR3 reads CASGTVSYQPQHF. The CDR3 DNA sequence: TGTGCCAGCGGGACAGTCTCATATCAGCCCCAGCATTTT.

The V gene is TRBV7-3, the J gene TRBJ1-1, with D tentatively TRBD1 (5 bases). Germline CDR1 is SGHTA and CDR2 is FQGTGA. The CDR3 spans 12 residues. Trimming stripped 3 bases from V and 7 bases from J, with 9 bases between. The CDR3 DNA follows: TGTGCCAGCAGCTTTAGGCAGGGTGAAGCTTTCTTT. This gives the protein CASSFRQGEAFF.

The V call is TRBV6-6, the J call TRBJ2-3; 7 bases match TRBD1. With 5 bases clipped from V and 3 bases from J, the junction kept 5 bases outside the gene matches. This CDR3 is 14 amino acids long. Germline V lookup: CDR1 MNHNY, CDR2 SVGAGI (reference sequence). CDR3 DNA sequence: TGTGCCAGCAGTGACAGGGAATCGACAGATACGCAGTATTTT. This sequence encodes CASSDRESTDTQYF.

The chain recombines TRBV9 with TRBJ1-2; possibly TRBD1 for D (6 bases). The V gene's germline CDR1 is SGDLS and CDR2 YYNGEE. V lost 0 bases to trimming and J lost 3 bases, with 9 bases between them. This CDR3 comprises 14 residues. In DNA form, the CDR3 reads TGTGCCAGCAGCGTAGGCAGGGGAGACTATGGCTACACCTTC. Translation: CASSVGRGDYGYTF.

This chain links TRBV5-1 with TRBJ2-5; 13 nucleotides agree with TRBD2. The CDR3 runs to 14 residues. Germline V gene lookup returns CDR1 SGHRS and CDR2 YFSETQ. V lost 4 bases, J lost 5 bases, and 2 bases stayed unmatched. In DNA form, the CDR3 reads TGCGCCAGCAGCGAGACTAGCGGGAGGGAGACCCAGTACTTC. This encodes CASSETSGRETQYF.

This sequence joins TRBV11-2 and TRBJ2-5; the D is unclear. Trimming removed 3 bases from V and 4 bases from J, with 6 bases in between. Germline V gene sequence: CDR1 SGHAT, CDR2 FQNNGV. The CDR3 consists of 12 residues. This CDR3 is CASSFNRETQYF. The CDR3, as DNA: TGTGCCAGCAGCTTTAACAGAGAGACCCAGTACTTC.

The chain is built from TRBV7-8 and TRBJ2-3; TRBD2 matches 10 bases. V shed 5 bases, J shed 1 base, and the junction held 15 bases outside the gene matches. CDR3 length: 19 amino acids. The V gene's germline CDR1 is SGHVS and CDR2 FQNEAQ. The CDR3 loop is CASSPGLQPGTSGTDTQYF. CDR3 sequence (DNA): TGTGCCAGCAGCCCGGGACTTCAGCCCGGGACTAGCGGCACAGATACGCAGTATTTT.

V and J are TRBV7-9 and TRBJ2-7; D is ambiguous. The CDR3 consists of 16 residues. Germline loops: CDR1 SEHNR, CDR2 FQNEAQ (reference sequence). Trimming cost V 0 bases and J 3 bases, with 15 bases left between them. The CDR3 sequence is CASSLAEASNSYEQYF. The CDR3 DNA sequence: TGTGCCAGCAGCTTAGCTGAGGCGTCGAATAGCTACGAGCAGTACTTC.

This chain connects TRBV6-2 or TRBV6-3 to TRBJ1-6; D is possibly TRBD1 (5 bases). Germline lookup yields CDR1 MNHEY and CDR2 SVGEGT. Trimming took 6 bases from V and 8 from J, leaving 11 bases between them. The CDR3 covers 13 residues. The CDR3 region has the DNA TGTGCCAGCAGCAGAACCAGGGATTCACCCCTCCACTTT. Translated, it gives CASSRTRDSPLHF.

The chain carries TRBV18 and TRBJ2-1; tentatively, D is TRBD2 (7 bases). The CDR3 consists of 22 residues. Trimming stripped 2 bases from V and 7 bases from J, with 36 bases between. Germline CDR1 KGHSH, CDR2 LQKENI. In nucleotides, the CDR3 is TGTGCCAGCTCACCATTCAGTGGGGGCGTGGGTGCGGGAGACGGAGCGAGGAATGAGCAGTTCTTC. It is translated as CASSPFSGGVGAGDGARNEQFF.

V and J are TRBV19 and TRBJ2-5; 9 positions match TRBD1. The CDR3 consists of 15 residues. The V segment lost 7 bases and the J segment 4 bases; nucleotides outside the gene matches: 10. Germline lookup yields CDR1 LNHDA and CDR2 SQIVND (reference sequence). The chain's CDR3 is CASTPQGATVETQYF. CDR3 DNA: TGTGCCAGTACCCCACAGGGGGCTACGGTAGAGACCCAGTACTTC. The whole variable domain, remainder taken from reference TRBV19 and TRBJ2-5, is DGGITQSPKYLFRKEGQNVTLSCEQNLNHDAMYWYRQDPGQGLRLIYYSQIVNDFQKGDIAEGYSVSREKKESFPLTVTSAQKNPTAFYLCASTPQGATVETQYFGPGTRLLVL.

The chain is built from TRBV10-3 and TRBJ1-4; TRBD1 matches at 8 bases. After removal of 2 bases from V and 7 bases from J, the junction contained 6 bases not matched to a gene. Germline V gene lookup returns CDR1 ENHRY and CDR2 SYGVKD. This CDR3 spans 15 amino acids. The CDR3 DNA sequence: TGTGCCATCAGTGAGGCAGGACAGGGATTTGAAAAACTGTTTTTT. This codes for CAISEAGQGFEKLFF.

The rearrangement links TRBV6-2 or TRBV6-3 to TRBJ2-2; 7 bases are a match to TRBD2. V trimming: 2 bases; J trimming: 6 bases; junction bases outside the gene matches: 9. Germline-derived CDR1 and CDR2 are MNHEY and SVGEGT. This CDR3 spans 16 amino acids. The CDR3 sequence is CASSYRGSGLAGELFF. CDR3 nucleotide sequence: TGTGCCAGCAGTTACAGAGGTAGCGGGCTCGCCGGGGAGCTGTTTTTT.

The chain links TRBV7-6 to TRBJ2-3; 9 nucleotides match TRBD2. The CDR3 sequence is 15 residues long. V lost 3 bases to trimming and J lost 0 bases; unmatched junction nucleotides: 1. Germline CDR1 is SGHVS and CDR2 is FNYEAQ. This CDR3 reads CASSFTSGSTDTQYF. The CDR3 DNA follows: TGTGCCAGCAGCTTCACTAGCGGGAGCACAGATACGCAGTATTTT.

The gene calls are TRBV29-1 and TRBJ1-2, with TRBD1 matching over 9 bases. This CDR3 is 14 amino acids long. The V and J ends lost 5 bases and 4 bases, in that order; junction bases with no gene match: 8. Germline V gene lookup returns CDR1 SQVTM and CDR2 ANQGSEA. CDR3 sequence reads: CSVRRGQGPYGYTF. CDR3 sequence (DNA): TGCAGCGTTCGAAGGGGACAGGGCCCCTATGGCTACACCTTC. The whole variable domain, remainder taken from reference TRBV29-1 and TRBJ1-2, is SAVISQKPSRDICQRGTSLTIQCQVDSQVTMMFWYRQQPGQSLTLIATANQGSEATYESGFVIDKFPISRPNLTFSTLTVSNMSPEDSSIYLCSVRRGQGPYGYTFGSGTRLTVV.

This chain links TRBV7-2 with TRBJ2-7, with a possible D match to TRBD1 (6 bases). The V gene lost 0 bases and the J gene lost 3 bases, with 12 bases spanning the gap. This CDR3 has 15 residues. Germline CDR1 reads SGHTA; CDR2 reads FQGNSA. CDR3 bases: TGTGCCAGCAGCTTAGCGACAGGTATTGGCTACGAGCAGTACTTC. This codes for CASSLATGIGYEQYF.

The chain combines TRBV16 with TRBJ2-1; maybe TRBD2 (5 bases). Germline assignment: CDR1 KGHSY and CDR2 FQNENV. There are 13 residues in the CDR3. V shed 0 bases and J shed 9 bases, with 9 bases lying between them. CDR3 in amino acids: CASSQSGRAEQFF. DNA for the CDR3: TGTGCCAGCAGCCAATCAGGGAGAGCTGAGCAGTTCTTC.

This clone turned up a few times. The chain has TRBV4-3 and TRBJ2-3; D is perhaps TRBD2 (6 bases). The germline CDR1 and CDR2 sequences are LGHNA and YSLEER. The CDR3 spans 14 residues. V gave up 4 bases and J gave up 6 bases, with 14 bases separating them. The CDR3 loop reads CASSLSGGPDTQYF. The CDR3 bases are TGCGCCAGCAGCCTTAGCGGAGGCCCGGATACGCAGTATTTT.